These 2 T cell receptor beta chains share one sample of origin, sequenced in a study of blood T cell repertoires in COVID-19 (TCRdb year 2020). Receptor amplification or capture employed the immunoSEQ multiplex PCR assay. The table comes from immuneACCESS by way of TCRdb, which keeps in-frame sequences with V and J called. Part of the clones is missing from these tables; in studies checked, under half for an unresolved V gene and the rest for unknown reasons. Counted in this sample were about 280,000 clones; around nine tenths of them appeared once. The ten most abundant clones make up 0.9% to 1% of the sample. Sequencing was performed on peripheral blood. All receptors come from a woman in her thirties or forties who had recovered from COVID-19.

The chain employs TRBV5-4 and TRBJ2-7; the D is unclear. V was cut by 4 bases and J by 6 bases, with 17 bases left in between. CDR1 is SGHNT and CDR2 is YYREEE in the germline V gene (reference sequence). The CDR3 runs to 14 residues. CDR3 coding DNA: TGTGCCAGCAGCCCAGACTCCGCCTCACGCGAGCAGTACTTC. The encoded protein is CASSPDSASREQYF.

The V and J genes are TRBV29-1 and TRBJ2-7, with 13 bases that match TRBD2. V gave up 6 bases and J gave up 4 bases; unmatched junction bases: 12. Germline V gives CDR1 SQVTM, CDR2 ANQGSEA. The CDR3 totals 16 residues. Here the CDR3 reads CSVMGTGTSGKYEQYF. The CDR3 DNA is TGCAGCGTGATGGGAACTGGGACTAGCGGGAAGTACGAGCAGTACTTC.